Sequencing of this TCR beta chain was carried out in a study of control samples from healthy donors and cancer patients. The V end lost 3 bases, the J end lost 0 bases, and 16 bases lay between the germline ends. Germline V gene data show CDR1 as SGHRS and CDR2 as YFSETQ. The CDR3 has 17 amino acids. The protocol was immunoSEQ multiplex PCR, while the TCRdb copy is restricted to in-frame clones and leaves out a portion. The sample gives tens of thousands of clones, 90% of which show up once; about 6.5% is in the top ten. The chain joins TRBV5-1 to TRBJ1-5, with D perhaps matching TRBD1 (5 bases). Sequencing was carried out using PBMCs. This clonotype originated in a man aged 55 to 70 with colorectal cancer. The CDR3 DNA follows: TGCGCCAGCAGCTCGGGACTCTTGGGCCCTAGCAATCAGCCCCAGCATTTT. Amino acid sequence: CASSSGLLGPSNQPQHF.